These T cell receptor beta chains were read from a single sample in a study of blood T cell repertoires in COVID-19. Method: immunoSEQ multiplex PCR; TCRdb's copy keeps in-frame clones and lacks some. Of about 170,000 clones in the sample, roughly 85% were seen once. What was sequenced was PBMCs or T cells enriched from blood (not recorded which). Every receptor here comes from a woman aged 70-85 years in a cohort exposed to, infected with or recovered from COVID-19 (not recorded which). Each CDR3 is given without its conserved first and last residue. The order of the fields is V gene, J gene, clone size, CDR3 protein. Size values are once, few and many counts, or a class for expanded clones, and some rows have none.

v_call: TRBV11-3
j_call: TRBJ2-2
clone_size: NA
cdr3_aa: ASSPGAGSTGELF

v_call: TRBV28
j_call: TRBJ1-1
clone_size: NA
cdr3_aa: ATRGQDKGLSTEAF

v_call: TRBV5-8
j_call: TRBJ1-4
clone_size: NA
cdr3_aa: ASSSGTQGAWEKLF

v_call: TRBV5-6
j_call: TRBJ2-7
clone_size: NA
cdr3_aa: ASSRWASGSDEQY

v_call: TRBV5-6
j_call: TRBJ1-4
clone_size: NA
cdr3_aa: ASSNTGVREKLF

v_call: TRBV27
j_call: TRBJ1-3
clone_size: NA
cdr3_aa: ASSSLFRGVTGNTIY

v_call: TRBV28
j_call: TRBJ2-3
clone_size: NA
cdr3_aa: ASKMGQRTDTQY

v_call: TRBV4-1
j_call: TRBJ1-5
clone_size: few
cdr3_aa: ASSQDDRYSNQPQH

v_call: TRBV10-3
j_call: TRBJ2-5
clone_size: NA
cdr3_aa: AISESGGLQETQY

v_call: TRBV2
j_call: TRBJ2-1
clone_size: NA
cdr3_aa: ASRLGQLNEQF

v_call: TRBV6-2/TRBV6-3
j_call: TRBJ2-1
clone_size: NA
cdr3_aa: ASSYSPRRGYNEQF

v_call: TRBV27
j_call: TRBJ2-6
clone_size: NA
cdr3_aa: ASSPGQGISGANVLT

v_call: TRBV5-5
j_call: TRBJ2-1
clone_size: NA
cdr3_aa: ASSEGLAGVYEQF

v_call: TRBV5-1
j_call: TRBJ1-1
clone_size: NA
cdr3_aa: ASSSMGAGTEAF

v_call: TRBV3-1/TRBV3-2
j_call: TRBJ2-7
clone_size: NA
cdr3_aa: ASSLTSPYEQY

v_call: TRBV11-3
j_call: TRBJ2-5
clone_size: many
cdr3_aa: ASSSGQGAETQY

v_call: TRBV19
j_call: TRBJ2-1
clone_size: NA
cdr3_aa: ASSIARGGLEQF

v_call: TRBV3-1/TRBV3-2
j_call: TRBJ1-2
clone_size: NA
cdr3_aa: ASSQDWTYYGYT

v_call: TRBV10-3
j_call: TRBJ2-7
clone_size: NA
cdr3_aa: ATCRQHHTATYEQY

v_call: TRBV6-1
j_call: TRBJ1-1
clone_size: NA
cdr3_aa: ASSEVTSLNTEAF

v_call: TRBV19
j_call: TRBJ1-6
clone_size: NA
cdr3_aa: ASRVLSSYNSPLH

v_call: TRBV28
j_call: TRBJ2-1
clone_size: NA
cdr3_aa: ASSPGGTSGYNEQF

v_call: TRBV4-3
j_call: TRBJ1-2
clone_size: NA
cdr3_aa: ASSQDPGTGGFYGYT

v_call: TRBV2
j_call: TRBJ2-3
clone_size: NA
cdr3_aa: ASRGQRRGTQY

v_call: TRBV18
j_call: TRBJ2-5
clone_size: NA
cdr3_aa: ASSPRGETQY

v_call: TRBV2
j_call: TRBJ2-7
clone_size: NA
cdr3_aa: ASSYSGINYEQY

v_call: TRBV20-1
j_call: TRBJ1-2
clone_size: NA
cdr3_aa: SASRQGDYGYT

v_call: TRBV4-2
j_call: TRBJ2-1
clone_size: NA
cdr3_aa: ASSHSGSYNEQF

v_call: TRBV28
j_call: TRBJ1-2
clone_size: few
cdr3_aa: ASRREGGRYGYT

v_call: TRBV9
j_call: TRBJ1-6
clone_size: NA
cdr3_aa: ASSANRGAGNSPLH

v_call: TRBV7-2
j_call: TRBJ1-5
clone_size: NA
cdr3_aa: ASSKEQGEGYQPQH

v_call: TRBV7-3
j_call: TRBJ1-5
clone_size: NA
cdr3_aa: ASSPQGSVGEPQH

v_call: TRBV28
j_call: TRBJ2-3
clone_size: NA
cdr3_aa: ASSSNGGRTADTQY

v_call: TRBV20-1
j_call: TRBJ1-1
clone_size: NA
cdr3_aa: SASSGTLAKTLAF

v_call: TRBV29-1
j_call: TRBJ2-1
clone_size: NA
cdr3_aa: SVETLEGSPYNEQF

v_call: TRBV3-1/TRBV3-2
j_call: TRBJ2-5
clone_size: NA
cdr3_aa: ASSLNIAARGGTQY

v_call: TRBV18
j_call: TRBJ1-3
clone_size: NA
cdr3_aa: ASSPGGQGGGNTIY

v_call: TRBV28
j_call: TRBJ2-4
clone_size: NA
cdr3_aa: ASRPRGTAKNIQY

v_call: TRBV2
j_call: TRBJ1-1
clone_size: NA
cdr3_aa: ASSTPRQGWGNTEAF

v_call: TRBV9
j_call: TRBJ2-4
clone_size: once
cdr3_aa: ASSVEQDKNIQY